Listed below are T cell receptor beta chains from one sample, sequenced in a study of cytomegalovirus exposure and HLA in healthy donors. Libraries were prepared by immunoSEQ multiplex PCR; TCRdb keeps only in-frame clonotypes and omits some of them. The top ten clones hold about 0.7% of a sample with under 100,000 clones, about 95% of them seen once. Specimen: PBMCs. The receptors originated from a woman under 30 in good health and CMV-seronegative. CDR3s leave out the opening cysteine and the closing phenylalanine or tryptophan. Some rows have no size entry. The others give once, few or many, or a class for an expanded clone.

-	TRBV30	TRBJ1-2	AWEYRVGGYT
-	TRBV5-1	TRBJ1-1	ASSLAGARGNTEAF
-	TRBV7-2	TRBJ1-1	ASSMGWGQGGSAF
once	TRBV4-3	TRBJ2-3	ASSQGLGTDTQY
-	TRBV15	TRBJ2-3	ATSRELAGGPGTDTQY
-	TRBV5-6	TRBJ1-1	ASSATGGGTEAF
-	TRBV27	TRBJ2-1	ASSSRGEQF
once	TRBV5-4	TRBJ1-1	ASSPDRGLTEAF
-	TRBV19	TRBJ1-4	ASSLLEGNGREKLF
-	TRBV27	TRBJ2-7	ASSSLAGGPSYEQY
-	TRBV29-1	TRBJ2-1	SVGYSYNEQF
-	TRBV19	TRBJ2-1	ASSADRVVVKF
-	TRBV11-3	TRBJ2-2	ASSLDRWRAGTGELF
-	TRBV6-5	TRBJ1-2	ASRMDRRGGYT
-	TRBV9	TRBJ1-2	ASTRDRLSGGDYGYT
-	TRBV6-5	TRBJ2-1	ASSYGGTGYNEQF
-	TRBV7-9	TRBJ2-3	ASSLGLAGTRADTQY
-	TRBV4-3	TRBJ2-3	ASSHARAEDTQY
-	TRBV7-2	TRBJ2-1	ASSPQGEIYNEQF
-	TRBV19	TRBJ2-6	ASSMWTTGANVLT
once	TRBV7-2	TRBJ1-2	ASSSLRADYGYT
-	TRBV7-2	TRBJ2-3	ASSLYTDTQY
-	TRBV11-2	TRBJ1-2	ASSPTGTGLYGYT
-	TRBV6-5	TRBJ2-5	ASRALLETQY
-	TRBV29-1	TRBJ2-6	SVALRVPGANVLT
-	TRBV14	TRBJ2-1	ASSHSVPGSYNEQF
-	TRBV28	TRBJ2-1	ASSSPGGLGWRRGNEQF
once	TRBV11-2	TRBJ2-7	ASSLEIRAGEQY
-	TRBV7-2	TRBJ1-2	ASSHPGAYGYT
once	TRBV9	TRBJ2-5	ASSVDPLLAGQETQY
-	TRBV10-1	TRBJ2-7	ASSRDRAYEQY
-	TRBV7-9	TRBJ2-7	ASSPPTSGATYEQY
-	TRBV4-1	TRBJ2-1	ASSQGRGTSGSSNEQF
-	TRBV25-1	TRBJ1-5	ASSDYGSQPQH
-	TRBV2	TRBJ1-2	ASSVKGAGLYGYT
-	TRBV13	TRBJ2-7	ASSLSVLSYEQY
-	TRBV7-2	TRBJ2-7	ASSLAGNVYEQY
few	TRBV6-5	TRBJ2-5	ASSRQAQETQY
-	TRBV5-4	TRBJ1-1	ATSRGPEAF
-	TRBV20-1	TRBJ1-4	SASQEKLF
-	TRBV29-1	TRBJ2-2	SVVQGVMPGELF